This T cell receptor (beta chain) was documented in a study of T cell responses to AZD1222 COVID-19 vaccine. CDR3 length: 13 amino acids. Germline-derived CDR1 and CDR2 are SGHNT and YYREEE (reference sequence). Between the trimmed V and J ends, which lost 2 bases and 4 bases, there was a span of 9 bases. The table came from immunoSEQ multiplex PCR; TCRdb's copy has only in-frame clones and leaves some out. The sample comprises more than 150,000 clones, around 85% of which are singletons, and roughly 6.9% rests with the top ten. Note on this clone: Its target is unknown.

Points from the study as a whole: The peak T cell response came first, and repertoires were sampled only after it. Spike-wide coverage was observed for vaccine-associated CD4 TCRs, with dominant responses at 160-218 and 743-854. Donors in the cohort were predominantly white British and more often female, and clonal diversity was possibly underestimated.

The chain employs TRBV5-4 and TRBJ1-1, with D perhaps TRBD1 (6 bases). The specimen comprised peripheral blood, sampled after recovery from COVID-19. The TCR was taken from an adult who had recovered from COVID-19. This chain's CDR3 is CASSLQGSTEAFF. The CDR3 coding sequence is TGTGCCAGCAGCTTACAGGGAAGCACTGAAGCTTTCTTT.